In its sample, the clone carrying this T cell receptor beta chain was seen a few times. Its antigen remains unidentified. The data are from a study of blood T cells in healthy people across ages. Study details: About one barcoded TCR beta cDNA was captured per two T cells. Study-level findings and limits: Long-lived and aged donors differed, with more naive CD4+ cells and higher diversity in the long-lived.

The CDR3 spans 17 residues. Germline CDR1 is WSHSY and CDR2 is SAAADI. V shed 6 bases, J shed 0 bases, and the junction held 10 bases outside the gene matches. A sample-barcoded 5' primer and a J-beta primer mix were used in a second PCR of roughly 6 to 11 cycles. TCRdb re-derived calls from the 5' RACE reads in MiXCR, one entry per CDR3 protein. The sample shows some 690,000 distinct CDR3 sequences, about 20% of them seen only once. This chain uses TRBV10-2 with TRBJ2-1, with 8 bases fitting TRBD2. This receptor was identified in a man between 65 and 79 years old in good health. Sequencing was carried out using blood. In nucleotides, the CDR3 is TGCGCCAGCAGAAGACTAGCGTACACCTACTCCTACAATGAGCAGTTCTTC. It encodes CASRRLAYTYSYNEQFF.